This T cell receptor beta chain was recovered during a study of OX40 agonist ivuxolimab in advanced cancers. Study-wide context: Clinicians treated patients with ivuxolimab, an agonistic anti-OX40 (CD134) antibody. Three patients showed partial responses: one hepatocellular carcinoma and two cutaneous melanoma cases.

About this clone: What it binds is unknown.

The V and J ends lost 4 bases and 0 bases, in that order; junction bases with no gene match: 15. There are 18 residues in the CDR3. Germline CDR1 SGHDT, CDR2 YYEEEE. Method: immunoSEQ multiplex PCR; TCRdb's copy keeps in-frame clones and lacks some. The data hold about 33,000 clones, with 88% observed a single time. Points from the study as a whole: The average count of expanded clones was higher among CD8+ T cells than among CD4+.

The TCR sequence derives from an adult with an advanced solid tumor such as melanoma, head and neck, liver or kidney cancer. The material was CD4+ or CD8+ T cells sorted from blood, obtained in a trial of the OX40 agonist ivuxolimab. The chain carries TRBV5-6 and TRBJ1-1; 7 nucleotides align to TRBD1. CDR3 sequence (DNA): TGTGCCAGCAGCCCTAGTCGGGACAGACATAAGGTGAACACTGAAGCTTTCTTT. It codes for CASSPSRDRHKVNTEAFF.